The TCR beta chain described here comes from a study of Graves' ophthalmopathy and Graves' hyperthyroidism. Investigators amplified TCR beta CDR3 regions from RNA transcripts. Investigators did first-round RT-PCR with HTBI primers, then second-round multiplex PCR. From the multiplex PCR reads, TCRdb called clonotypes with MiXCR, one entry per CDR3 protein. The sample has approximately 410,000 distinct CDR3 sequences, approximately 15% seen once; the top ten hold roughly 7%. The study, taken as a whole, reports: Thyroid clonotypes that were expanded above 0.001 frequency mostly also appeared in blood.

The CDR3 loop spans 16 amino acids. Trimming took 4 bases from V and 4 from J; bases not matched to a gene: 11. Germline loops: CDR1 MNHEY, CDR2 SVGAGI. This clonotype was recorded many times. The antigen remains unidentified. Patients were left out if they had other autoimmune diseases, uncontrolled infections, pregnancy or lactation. Orbital computed tomography, thyroid ultrasound, TRAb, serum thyroxine and clinical symptoms formed the basis of diagnosis. Fresh peripheral blood, roughly 10 ml, was the PBMC source. The source of this sequence is a woman between 18 and 29 years old with stable Graves' hyperthyroidism. Sequenced material: peripheral blood. The chain joins TRBV6-5 to TRBJ2-7; 9 nucleotides align to TRBD1. In nucleotides, the CDR3 is TGTGCCAGCAGTTCAAACTACCGGGACAGGGTTTACGAGCAGTACTTC. Amino acids: CASSSNYRDRVYEQYF.